This T cell receptor beta chain originates from a study of CD4 T cells in relation to SARS-CoV-2 and coronaviruses. Study as a whole: After around 10 days of antigen culture, PBMC TCR beta CDR3s were sequenced. Regarding the study as a whole: No crossreactivity against non-spike viral proteins was tested here.

Details on this clone: Its antigen is still unknown.

Here immunoSEQ multiplex PCR was the method, and the copy in TCRdb shows in-frame clones only, minus some. Of tens of thousands of clones listed, 60% to 80% are singletons. Unexposed donor CD4+ T cells date from about 2011-2018, before the COVID-19 pandemic. The cells were cultured for around ten days before CD4+ T cells were isolated. As cell numbers allowed, unexposed-donor CD4+ T cells faced SARS-CoV-2 S/N and four cold-coronavirus spikes. The CDR3 runs 15 residues. The V gene end was trimmed by 4 bases and the J gene end by 8 bases; junction bases not matched to a gene: 11. From germline, CDR1 is PRHDT and CDR2 FYEKMQ (reference sequence).

The chain is built from TRBV13 and TRBJ1-2; 9 bases are a match to TRBD1. This receptor was taken from a human donor in good health. Sequenced sample: CD4+ T cells from PBMCs, cultured in vitro. This CDR3 reads CASSSTGGREKGYTF. The DNA of the CDR3 is TGTGCCAGCAGCTCGACAGGGGGAAGGGAGAAGGGCTACACCTTC.